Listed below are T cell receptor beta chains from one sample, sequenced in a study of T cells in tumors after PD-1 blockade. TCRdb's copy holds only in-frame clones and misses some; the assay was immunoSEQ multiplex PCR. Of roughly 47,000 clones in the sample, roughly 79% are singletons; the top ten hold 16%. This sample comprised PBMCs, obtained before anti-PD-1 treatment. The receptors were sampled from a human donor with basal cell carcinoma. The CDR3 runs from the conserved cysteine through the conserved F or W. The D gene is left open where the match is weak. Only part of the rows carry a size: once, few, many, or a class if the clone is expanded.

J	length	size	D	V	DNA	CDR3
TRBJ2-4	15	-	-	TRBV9	TGTGCCAGCAGCGTAGGAGACACGGGAGCGAACATTCAGTACTTC	CASSVGDTGANIQYF
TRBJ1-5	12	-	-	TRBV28	TGTGCCAGCTGGACGCCTAATCAGCCCCAGCATTTT	CASWTPNQPQHF
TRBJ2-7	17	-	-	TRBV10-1	TGCGCCAGCAGTGATTACGTCCTAGGCCCCTTTGGGTACGAGCAGTACTTC	CASSDYVLGPFGYEQYF
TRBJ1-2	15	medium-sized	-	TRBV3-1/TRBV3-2	TGTGCCAGCAGCTCCTGGACAACGCCGGAGGGTGGCTACACCTTC	CASSSWTTPEGGYTF
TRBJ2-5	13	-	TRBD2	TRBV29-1	TGCAGCGGCGATCTAGCGGGGATAGAGACCCAGTACTTC	CSGDLAGIETQYF
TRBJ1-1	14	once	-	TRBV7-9	TGTGCCAGCAGCTCGACAGGTTGGAACACTGAAGCTTTCTTT	CASSSTGWNTEAFF
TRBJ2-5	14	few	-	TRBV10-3	TGTGCCATCAGGGGGAGCAGGGGCCAAGAGACCCAGTACTTC	CAIRGSRGQETQYF
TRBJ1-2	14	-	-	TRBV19	TGTGCCAGTAGGGACCAGGGGCTTAACTATGGCTACACCTTC	CASRDQGLNYGYTF
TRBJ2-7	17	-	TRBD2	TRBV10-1	TGCGCCAGCAGGCGGTCCTCTAGCGGGAGGACCAATTGCGAGCAGTACTTC	CASRRSSSGRTNCEQYF
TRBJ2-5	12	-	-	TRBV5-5	TGTGCAAGCCGCCGGGCCCAAGAGACCCAGTACTTC	CASRRAQETQYF
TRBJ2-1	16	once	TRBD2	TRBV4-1	TGCGCCAGCAGTCAAGGGGATAGCGGGATGACCAATGAGCAGTTCTTC	CASSQGDSGMTNEQFF
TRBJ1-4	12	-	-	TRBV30	TGTGCCTGGAGTAAAGGGGACGAAAAACTGTTTTTT	CAWSKGDEKLFF
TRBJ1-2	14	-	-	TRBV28	TGTGCCAGCAGCAGGTCGGGGGCAGGGTATGGCTACACCTTC	CASSRSGAGYGYTF
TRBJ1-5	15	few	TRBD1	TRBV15	TGTGCCACCAGCAGAGAGGGACAGGCCCATCAGCCCCAGCATTTT	CATSREGQAHQPQHF
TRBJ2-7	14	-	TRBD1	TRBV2	TGTGCCAGCAGTGGGCAGGGGGCGATCAACGAGCAGTACTTC	CASSGQGAINEQYF
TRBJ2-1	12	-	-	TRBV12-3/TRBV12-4	TGTGCCAGCAGTTTAGGGGGTTATGAGCAGTTCTTC	CASSLGGYEQFF
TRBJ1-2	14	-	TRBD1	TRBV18	TGTGCCAGCTCACCAACAGGGGAAGTCTATGGCTACACCTTC	CASSPTGEVYGYTF
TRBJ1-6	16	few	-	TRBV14	TGTGCCAGCAGCCAACGGAGGACGGAAGCCTATTCACCCCTCCACTTT	CASSQRRTEAYSPLHF
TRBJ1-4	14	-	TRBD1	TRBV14	TGTGCCAGCAGCCAGGGGGGGACAGCTGAAAAACTGTTTTTT	CASSQGGTAEKLFF
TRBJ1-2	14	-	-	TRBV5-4	TGTGCCAGCAGCCCCGCATCTTCTAACTATGGCTACACCTTC	CASSPASSNYGYTF
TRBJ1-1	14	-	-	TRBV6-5	TGTGCCAGCAGTCTTGGGGGAAGAGGCACTGAAGCTTTCTTT	CASSLGGRGTEAFF
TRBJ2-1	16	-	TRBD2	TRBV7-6	TGTGCCAGCAGGGGATTAGCGGGATCTTCCTACAATGAGCAGTTCTTC	CASRGLAGSSYNEQFF
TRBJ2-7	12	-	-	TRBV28	TGTGCCAGCAGTCCCCGACAGCGCACGCCGTACTTC	CASSPRQRTPYF
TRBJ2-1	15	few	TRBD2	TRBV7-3	TGTGCCAGCAGCGACCCTAGCGGTGGGGCCAATGAGCAGTTCTTC	CASSDPSGGANEQFF
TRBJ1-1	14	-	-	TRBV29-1	TGCAGCGTGGCGGTTCCAGGGTTGAACACTGAAGCTTTCTTT	CSVAVPGLNTEAFF
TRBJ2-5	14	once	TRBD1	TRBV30	TGTGCCTGCACCACAGGGGCCTTGCGGGAGACCCAGTACTTC	CACTTGALRETQYF
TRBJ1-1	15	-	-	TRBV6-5	TGTGCCAGCAGTCTGCGGGGACACCTGAACACTGAAGCTTTCTTT	CASSLRGHLNTEAFF
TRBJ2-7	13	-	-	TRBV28	TGTGCCAGCAGTCAGGGGGGACTAAGGCAGCAGTACTTC	CASSQGGLRQQYF
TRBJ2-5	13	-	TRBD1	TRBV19	TGTGCCAGTTCCAGGGGGCATATAGAGACCCAGTACTTC	CASSRGHIETQYF
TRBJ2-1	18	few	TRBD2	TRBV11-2	TGTGCCAGCAGCTTAGTGTCTAGCGGGAGGGCCGGGGGCAATGAGCAGTTCTTC	CASSLVSSGRAGGNEQFF
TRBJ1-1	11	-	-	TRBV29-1	TGCAGCGTGTACAACACAGGGCAGAGAGGTTTT	CSVYNTGQRGF
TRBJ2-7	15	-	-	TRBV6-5	TGTGCCAGCAAACGAGGGACCAGACAATCCTACGAGCAGTACTTC	CASKRGTRQSYEQYF
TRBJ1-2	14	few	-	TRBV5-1	TGCGCCAGCAGCTTGGACAGGCGAGGCTATGGCTACACCTTC	CASSLDRRGYGYTF
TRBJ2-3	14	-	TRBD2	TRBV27	TGTGCCAGCAGGACTAGCGGGAGCACAGATACGCAGTATTTT	CASRTSGSTDTQYF